These 21 T cell receptor beta chains were all obtained from the same sample, sequenced in a study of blood T cell repertoires in COVID-19. Clones were read by immunoSEQ multiplex PCR, and TCRdb kept only the in-frame ones, dropping some. The repertoire consists of roughly 300,000 clones, with around 87% occurring once and the leading ten covering roughly 5.3%. Sequencing input: PBMCs or T cells enriched from blood (not recorded which). These receptors all come from a woman aged 25-40 years who had recovered from COVID-19.

V gene TRBV7-9 combines with J gene TRBJ2-3; D unclear. Per germline, CDR1 SEHNR and CDR2 FQNEAQ (reference sequence). Trimming took off 5 bases at V and 0 bases at J, with 24 bases between the two ends. CDR3 length equals 19 residues. The CDR3 sequence is CASSPRSPRAPPSTDTQYF. The CDR3 bases are TGTGCCAGCAGCCCTCGGAGCCCTAGAGCCCCGCCTAGCACAGATACGCAGTATTTT.

J is TRBJ1-6 and V is TRBV6-2 or TRBV6-3; 8 positions match TRBD1. This CDR3 has 17 amino acids. Germline assignment: CDR1 MNHEY and CDR2 SVGEGT. The ends lost 4 bases at V and 0 bases at J; junction bases unmatched: 5. The CDR3 sequence: CASSWGQASSYNSPLHF. DNA of the CDR3: TGTGCCAGCAGTTGGGGACAGGCAAGCTCCTATAATTCACCCCTCCACTTT.

V usage is TRBV7-9 and J usage is TRBJ2-7; 9 bases align to TRBD2. J lost 2 bases, V lost 5 bases, and 4 bases had no gene match. The CDR3 covers 14 residues. Germline values: CDR1 SEHNR, CDR2 FQNEAQ (reference sequence). CDR3 nucleotide sequence: TGTGCCAGCAGCCAGCGGGGGGACCCCTACGAGCAGTACTTC. It encodes CASSQRGDPYEQYF.

This clone has only one observation. The J gene is TRBJ1-1, the V gene TRBV7-8, with TRBD1 matching 9 bases. Trimming took 1 base from V and 4 from J; bases not matched to a gene: 1. Germline V gives CDR1 SGHVS, CDR2 FQNEAQ. The CDR3 has 14 residues. Here the CDR3 reads CASSLETGGTEAFF. The CDR3 DNA reads TGTGCCAGCAGCTTAGAGACAGGGGGCACTGAAGCTTTCTTT.

This clone was seen once. The V and J genes are TRBV5-1 and TRBJ2-3, with TRBD2 identical over 12 bases. The CDR3 is 17 residues long. The V gene end was trimmed by 1 base and the J gene end by 2 bases; junction bases not matched to a gene: 5. CDR1 is SGHRS and CDR2 is YFSETQ in the germline V gene. CDR3 sequence: CASSLSPSGGATDTQYF. The DNA of the CDR3 is TGCGCCAGCAGCTTGTCCCCTAGCGGGGGGGCCACAGATACGCAGTATTTT.

The chain uses TRBV5-1 and TRBJ2-7; D call uncertain. From germline, CDR1 is SGHRS and CDR2 YFSETQ. The ends were cut back, 3 bases at V and 6 bases at J, with 22 bases in the middle. The CDR3 spans 16 residues. The CDR3 coding sequence is TGCGCCAGCAGCTCCGCCAGTGGAGTGGTCCGCCCCGAGCAGTACTTC. It encodes CASSSASGVVRPEQYF.

V gene TRBV7-2 combines with J gene TRBJ2-5; D might be TRBD2 (7 bases). Germline assignment: CDR1 SGHTA and CDR2 FQGNSA. The CDR3 is made up of 13 amino acids. V was cut by 4 bases and J by 5 bases, with 11 bases left in between. The CDR3 region is CASSYTGGETQYF. CDR3 sequence (DNA): TGTGCCAGCAGCTACACGGGGGGCGAGACCCAGTACTTC.

The chain uses TRBV29-1 and TRBJ1-1; 7 bases map to TRBD1. V lost 3 bases and J lost 4; bases outside the gene matches: 5. Germline CDR1 and CDR2: SQVTM and ANQGSEA. This CDR3 region has 13 residues. The CDR3, as DNA: TGCAGCGTTGAGACAGGGAGGAGCACTGAAGCTTTCTTT. This encodes CSVETGRSTEAFF.

This clone was seen only once. This sample also contains other DNA sequences that code for the same CDR3. The chain carries TRBV2 and TRBJ2-7; weak D call: TRBD1 (5 bases). V gave up 3 bases and J gave up 4 bases, with 7 bases separating them. This CDR3 has 12 residues. CDR1 and CDR2 (germline): SNHLY, FYNNEI. The CDR3 sequence is CASSEQGYEQYF. In DNA, the CDR3 is TGTGCCAGCAGTGAGCAGGGTTACGAGCAGTACTTC. The full variable domain, completed using reference TRBV2 and TRBJ2-7, is EPEVTQTPSHQVTQMGQEVILRCVPISNHLYFYWYRQILGQKVEFLVSFYNNEISEKSEIFDDQFSVERPDGSNFTLKIRSTKLEDSAMYFCASSEQGYEQYFGPGTRLTVT.

This clone was seen a single time. CDR3: CASSRQSSGELFF. The CDR3 bases are TGTGCCAGCAGCAGGCAGTCAAGCGGGGAGCTGTTTTTT. The chain combines TRBV6-5 with TRBJ2-2, with D unresolved. CDR3 length: 13 amino acids. The V gene lost 6 bases and the J gene lost 7 bases, with 12 bases spanning the gap. Germline assignment: CDR1 MNHEY and CDR2 SVGAGI.

V and J are TRBV6-6 and TRBJ1-4; TRBD1 agrees at 7 bases. There are 16 residues in the CDR3. CDR1 is MNHNY and CDR2 is SVGAGI in the germline V gene (reference sequence). The junction had 8 bases not matched to a gene; V was cut back by 4 bases and J by 3 bases. The CDR3 DNA sequence: TGTGCCAGCAGTTCGCAGGGGGGTTTGCCTAATGAAAAACTGTTTTTT. Translation gives CASSSQGGLPNEKLFF.

This clone has just one count. The chain recombines TRBV12-3 or TRBV12-4 with TRBJ1-1; D ambiguous. This CDR3 comprises 11 residues. V was clipped by 6 bases and J by 1 base, with 3 bases between them. The CDR3 coding sequence is TGTGCCAGCAGCCAGAACACTGAAGCTTTCTTT. It yields the protein CASSQNTEAFF.

The rearrangement links TRBV6-1 to TRBJ1-1; 7 nucleotides align to TRBD1. The CDR3 consists of 16 residues. The J segment lost 0 bases and the V segment lost 1 base, leaving 5 bases of the junction unmatched. Germline CDR1 reads MNHNS; CDR2 reads SASEGT. DNA of the CDR3: TGTGCCAGCAGTGAAGGCAGGGGGGCAATGAACACTGAAGCTTTCTTT. Amino acids: CASSEGRGAMNTEAFF.

The chain carries TRBV6-1 and TRBJ2-1; 9 bases fit TRBD2. The CDR3 contains 15 residues. CDR1 is MNHNS and CDR2 is SASEGT in the germline V gene. Trimming removed 6 bases from V and 8 bases from J; junction bases left unmatched: 11. CDR3 amino acids: CASRASGVPGDEQFF. CDR3 DNA: TGTGCCAGCAGGGCTAGCGGGGTACCAGGAGATGAGCAGTTCTTC.

J is TRBJ1-1 and V is TRBV2, with 7 positions matching TRBD1. V shed 7 bases, J shed 6 bases, and the junction held 11 bases outside the gene matches. The CDR3 extends over 14 amino acids. The germline V gene encodes CDR1 SNHLY and CDR2 FYNNEI. The CDR3 DNA is TGTGCCAGCACCTACCTGGGACAGTTTCCTGAAGCTTTCTTT. Translating gives CASTYLGQFPEAFF. The full variable domain, rest sourced from reference TRBV2 and TRBJ1-1, is EPEVTQTPSHQVTQMGQEVILRCVPISNHLYFYWYRQILGQKVEFLVSFYNNEISEKSEIFDDQFSVERPDGSNFTLKIRSTKLEDSAMYFCASTYLGQFPEAFFGQGTRLTVV.

This chain uses TRBV6-6 with TRBJ1-2; D may be TRBD1 (5 bases). Trimming pared 6 bases from V and 8 bases from J, leaving 13 bases between. This CDR3 comprises 12 residues. CDR1 MNHNY and CDR2 SVGAGI come from the germline V gene (reference sequence). The CDR3 here is CASSASGRGYTF. CDR3 DNA sequence: TGTGCCAGCAGCGCTTCAGGGCGGGGCTACACCTTC.

The chain couples TRBV7-9 to TRBJ1-4; possibly TRBD1 for D (6 bases). V was trimmed by 5 bases and J by 0 bases, leaving 13 bases between them. This CDR3 has 16 residues. The V gene's germline CDR1 is SEHNR and CDR2 FQNEAQ (reference sequence). The CDR3 nucleotides are TGTGCCAGCAGCCCCCAGGGGCAGGCAACTAATGAAAAACTGTTTTTT. Its translation: CASSPQGQATNEKLFF.

V gene TRBV12-3 or TRBV12-4 combines with J gene TRBJ2-4; D call uncertain. This CDR3 has 12 residues. V was cut by 3 bases and J by 7 bases, with 7 bases left in between. The CDR3 spells CASSLVGNIQYF. The CDR3 DNA sequence: TGTGCCAGCAGTTTGGTCGGGAACATTCAGTACTTC.

This rearrangement joins TRBV5-8 to TRBJ2-2; D not certain. V lost 5 bases to trimming and J lost 9 bases, with 11 bases between them. The CDR3 is made up of 12 amino acids. CDR1 and CDR2 from the germline V gene are SGHTS and YDEGEE. CDR3 sequence reads: CASSWAFWELFF. CDR3 DNA: TGTGCCAGCAGTTGGGCCTTTTGGGAGCTGTTTTTT.

The rearrangement uses TRBV19 and TRBJ2-5; TRBD2 matches at 9 bases. The V and J ends lost 3 bases and 7 bases, in that order; junction bases with no gene match: 9. Per the germline V gene, CDR1 is LNHDA and CDR2 is SQIVND (reference sequence). The CDR3 spans 15 residues. This CDR3 reads CASSIQLAGSGTQYF. The CDR3 DNA reads as TGTGCCAGTAGTATCCAGCTAGCGGGGTCCGGGACCCAGTACTTC.

The V and J genes are TRBV18 and TRBJ2-1; 7 bases align to TRBD2. Trimming removed 0 bases from V and 7 bases from J; junction bases left unmatched: 12. This CDR3 contains 17 residues. CDR1 is KGHSH and CDR2 is LQKENI in the germline V gene. This CDR3 is CASSPPSGLGFLNEQFF. The CDR3 region has the DNA TGTGCCAGCTCACCACCGTCTGGACTAGGGTTTCTGAATGAGCAGTTCTTC.